This record concerns one T cell receptor beta chain sequence. This sample was taken from a study of blood T cell repertoires in COVID-19. Study as a whole: The samples span acute and convalescent COVID-19 from the United States, Italy and Spain.

Generated by immunoSEQ multiplex PCR, the TCRdb table keeps only in-frame clones and is missing some. There are about half a million clones in the sample; approximately 85% occur only once, and roughly 3.1% lies in the top ten. CDR3 length equals 14 residues. Unmatched junction bases numbered 1, after V lost 0 bases and J lost 2 bases. Germline V gene lookup returns CDR1 GTSNPN and CDR2 SVGIG (reference sequence). The V and J genes are TRBV30 and TRBJ2-1; 7 positions match TRBD2. This receptor was obtained from a human donor in a cohort sampled during active COVID-19. Sequencing was performed on peripheral blood. For the CDR3, the DNA is TGTGCCTGGAGTGTTGGACTAGCCTACAATGAGCAGTTCTTC. It yields the protein CAWSVGLAYNEQFF.